These 13 T cell receptor beta chains share one sample of origin, sequenced in a study of cytomegalovirus exposure and HLA in healthy donors. This PCR relied on a set of 60 Vbeta primers and 13 Jbeta primers. This table comes from immunoSEQ multiplex PCR, and its TCRdb copy is limited to in-frame clones, with some not included. The table records around 220,000 clones, over 75% of them present only once. The material sequenced was PBMCs. These TCRs come from a girl aged 2 to 9 in good health and CMV-seronegative.

The chain recombines TRBV2 with TRBJ1-1; D is unclear. This CDR3 contains 12 residues. Trimming took off 8 bases at V and 7 bases at J, with 14 bases between the two ends. Germline V lookup: CDR1 SNHLY, CDR2 FYNNEI. The CDR3 DNA is TGTGCCAGCTCTAAATTTTATGGTGAAGCTTTCTTT. This encodes CASSKFYGEAFF.

The CDR3 here is CASSEGGRGTEAFF. CDR3 sequence (DNA): TGTGCCAGCAGTGAAGGGGGGCGAGGTACTGAAGCTTTCTTT. The rearrangement uses TRBV2 and TRBJ1-1, with D tentatively TRBD1 (6 bases). This CDR3 spans 14 amino acids. The V end lost 1 base, the J end lost 5 bases, and 11 bases lay between the germline ends. Germline V lookup: CDR1 SNHLY, CDR2 FYNNEI. Complete variable domain (other parts from reference TRBV2 and TRBJ1-1): EPEVTQTPSHQVTQMGQEVILRCVPISNHLYFYWYRQILGQKVEFLVSFYNNEISEKSEIFDDQFSVERPDGSNFTLKIRSTKLEDSAMYFCASSEGGRGTEAFFGQGTRLTVV.

The rearrangement joins TRBV11-3 to TRBJ2-5; TRBD2 aligns across 11 bases. V lost 1 base and J lost 2; bases outside the gene matches: 3. This CDR3 is 16 amino acids long. Germline-derived CDR1 and CDR2 are SGHNT and YENEEA. The DNA for the CDR3 is TGTGCCAGCAGCTTAGGGGGGACTAGCGGACAAGAGACCCAGTACTTC. Translated: CASSLGGTSGQETQYF.

The chain couples TRBV27 to TRBJ1-1, with D possibly being TRBD1 (6 bases). Germline V gives CDR1 MNHEY, CDR2 SMNVEV (reference sequence). CDR3 length: 16 residues. Deletions cut 5 bases from V and 0 bases from J, with 16 bases between. The CDR3 region is CASSPQRTVMNTEAFF. Here the CDR3 DNA reads TGTGCCAGCAGTCCCCAAAGGACAGTCATGAACACTGAAGCTTTCTTT.

This chain connects TRBV4-2 to TRBJ2-3, with 8 bases aligning to TRBD2. The junction had 4 bases not matched to a gene; V was cut back by 3 bases and J by 2 bases. The CDR3 is made up of 15 amino acids. Germline CDR1 LGHNA, CDR2 YNFKEQ. The chain's CDR3 is CASSHDGGDTDTQYF. As DNA, the CDR3 is TGTGCCAGCAGCCATGACGGGGGGGACACAGATACGCAGTATTTT.

The CDR3 DNA sequence: TGTGCCAGCAGCTTATCCAGGGATGGAAACACCATATATTTT. Protein product: CASSLSRDGNTIYF. The gene calls are TRBV7-2 and TRBJ1-3; the D gene is possibly TRBD1 (5 bases). The germline V and J ends were trimmed by 2 bases and 3 bases, with 8 bases remaining between them. This CDR3 has 14 amino acids. Germline V lookup: CDR1 SGHTA, CDR2 FQGNSA.

This chain joins TRBV6-5 and TRBJ2-1; 7 nucleotides line up with TRBD1. This CDR3 contains 15 residues. V lost 0 bases to trimming and J lost 5 bases; unmatched junction nucleotides: 4. Germline-derived CDR1 and CDR2 are MNHEY and SVGAGI. The CDR3 nucleotides read TGTGCCAGCAGTTACTCCGGACAGGTCGACAATGAGCAGTTCTTC. Protein sequence: CASSYSGQVDNEQFF.

In regard to this clone: Mismatch with germline at one junction end may stem from a read error. The CDR3 protein is CSSSLGQGEAFF. The CDR3 bases are TGTTCCAGCAGCTTAGGTCAGGGAGAAGCTTTCTTT. The rearrangement links TRBV7-9 to TRBJ1-1, with D perhaps matching TRBD1 (5 bases). Germline lookup yields CDR1 SEHNR and CDR2 FQNEAQ (reference sequence). This CDR3 region has 12 residues.

The J gene is TRBJ2-5, the V gene TRBV19; D uncertain. The CDR3 loop spans 15 amino acids. The germline gives CDR1 LNHDA, CDR2 SQIVND (reference sequence). Trimming took off 2 bases at V and 2 bases at J, with 12 bases between the two ends. CDR3 in amino acids: CASSINGISQETQYF. CDR3 sequence (DNA): TGTGCCAGTAGTATAAATGGCATCTCTCAAGAGACCCAGTACTTC.

The J gene is TRBJ1-6, the V gene TRBV6-6; D ambiguous. Germline V gene lookup returns CDR1 MNHNY and CDR2 SVGAGI (reference sequence). The CDR3 has 12 residues. The V gene lost 6 bases and the J gene lost 8 bases, with 8 bases spanning the gap. CDR3 loop: CASSPGDSPLHF. The CDR3 bases are TGTGCCAGCAGCCCCGGGGATTCACCCCTCCACTTT.

The V gene is TRBV5-1, the J gene TRBJ1-5; 8 bases map to TRBD1. Germline V gene sequence: CDR1 SGHRS, CDR2 YFSETQ. V shed 3 bases, J shed 6 bases, and the junction held 5 bases outside the gene matches. The CDR3 contains 14 residues. CDR3 in DNA: TGCGCCAGCAGCTCTACAGGGGGAGGTCAGCCCCAGCATTTT. It yields the protein CASSSTGGGQPQHF.

The chain has TRBV12-5 and TRBJ2-7; 9 bases agree with TRBD2. V shed 0 bases and J 6 bases; nucleotides not matched to a gene: 12. The V gene's germline CDR1 is LGHNT and CDR2 FRNRAP. The CDR3 totals 17 residues. CDR3 sequence: CASGLVGGRASRSEQYF. CDR3 bases: TGTGCTAGTGGTTTGGTAGGCGGGAGGGCCTCTCGGAGCGAGCAGTACTTC.

The rearrangement links TRBV15 to TRBJ2-2, with 7 bases matching TRBD2. The CDR3 runs 15 residues. With 3 bases clipped from V and 4 bases from J, the junction kept 5 bases outside the gene matches. Germline V lookup: CDR1 LNHNV, CDR2 YYDKDF (reference sequence). CDR3 DNA sequence: TGTGCCACCAGCAGGGGAGCGGGGCCCACCGGGGAGCTGTTTTTT. This translates into CATSRGAGPTGELFF.